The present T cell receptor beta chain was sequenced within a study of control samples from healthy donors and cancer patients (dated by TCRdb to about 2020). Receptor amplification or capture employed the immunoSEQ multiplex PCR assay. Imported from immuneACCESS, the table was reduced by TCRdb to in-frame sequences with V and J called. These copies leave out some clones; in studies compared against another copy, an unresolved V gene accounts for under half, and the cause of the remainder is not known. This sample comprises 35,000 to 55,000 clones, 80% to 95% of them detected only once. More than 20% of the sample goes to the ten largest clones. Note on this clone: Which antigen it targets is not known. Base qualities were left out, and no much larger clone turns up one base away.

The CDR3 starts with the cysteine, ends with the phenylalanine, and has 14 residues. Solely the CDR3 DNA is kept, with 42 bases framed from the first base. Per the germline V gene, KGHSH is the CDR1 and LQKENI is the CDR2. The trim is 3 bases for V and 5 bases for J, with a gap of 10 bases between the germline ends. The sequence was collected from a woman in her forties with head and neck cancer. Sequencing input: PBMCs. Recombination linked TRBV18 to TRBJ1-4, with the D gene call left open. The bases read TGTGCCAGCTCACCCGAGGAGATCAATGAAAAACTGTTTTTT. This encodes CASSPEEINEKLFF.